Below, 28 T cell receptor beta chains from the same sample are listed, as sequenced in a study of T-cell memory formation after mild COVID-19. TCRdb used MiXCR to reprocess the 5' RACE reads, holding one entry per CDR3 protein. The sample records 550,000 to 700,000 distinct CDR3 sequences, around 16% being singletons. The sequenced sample was PBMCs or a T cell subset sorted from them (not recorded which). All receptors derive from an adult woman who had mild COVID-19 (a few samples of this study predate the infection). Cell type and time point are not known.

The V gene is TRBV14, the J gene TRBJ1-2; 7 bases agree with TRBD1. V trimming: 0 bases; J trimming: 7 bases; junction bases outside the gene matches: 20. The germline V gene encodes CDR1 SGHDN and CDR2 FVKESK. CDR3 length: 19 amino acids. The CDR3 spells CASSQELGTVLWASGGYTF. The CDR3 DNA follows: TGTGCCAGCAGCCAAGAACTCGGGACAGTTCTTTGGGCTTCGGGTGGCTACACCTTC.

The V call is TRBV6-1, the J call TRBJ2-7; D gene uncertain. The CDR3 consists of 16 residues. Trimming shortened V by 1 base and J by 2 bases, and 15 bases separated the two germline ends. Per germline, CDR1 MNHNS and CDR2 SASEGT. CDR3 amino acids: CASSEGASMWAYEQYF. CDR3 DNA: TGTGCCAGCAGTGAAGGAGCCTCGATGTGGGCCTACGAGCAGTACTTC.

The chain combines TRBV19 with TRBJ2-3, with TRBD1 matching over 10 bases. The CDR3 is made up of 15 amino acids. Germline V gives CDR1 LNHDA, CDR2 SQIVND (reference sequence). The ends lost 6 bases at V and 2 bases at J; junction bases unmatched: 5. CDR3 nucleotides: TGTGCCAGTAGCGGACAGGGGGTATCCACAGATACGCAGTATTTT. Its translation: CASSGQGVSTDTQYF.

In its sample, this clonotype was seen a few times. The CDR3 sequence is CATSDLHSSGAYNEQFF. As DNA, the CDR3 is TGTGCCACCAGTGATTTGCATTCTAGCGGGGCCTACAATGAGCAGTTCTTC. V is TRBV24-1 and J is TRBJ2-1, with 9 bases identical to TRBD2. Germline assignment: CDR1 KGHDR and CDR2 SFDVKD. This CDR3 comprises 17 residues. Unmatched junction bases numbered 4, after V lost 0 bases and J lost 2 bases.

The chain joins TRBV12-3 or TRBV12-4 to TRBJ2-7, with 7 bases fitting TRBD1. The trim removed 3 bases at V and 0 bases at J, leaving 5 bases unmatched. This CDR3 has 15 amino acids. CDR3 amino acids: CASSFGGQSSYEQYF. The CDR3 DNA is TGTGCCAGCAGTTTTGGGGGACAGAGCTCCTACGAGCAGTACTTC.

The chain uses TRBV19 and TRBJ1-5; D is perhaps TRBD1 (5 bases). V was cut by 7 bases and J by 2 bases, with 12 bases left in between. The CDR3 runs 14 residues. In germline, CDR1 is LNHDA, CDR2 SQIVND (reference sequence). In nucleotides, the CDR3 is TGTGCCAGTACCCGCACGGGGGGCAATCAGCCCCAGCATTTT. Protein product: CASTRTGGNQPQHF. The full variable domain, in which reference TRBV19 and TRBJ1-5 provide the parts outside the CDR3, is DGGITQSPKYLFRKEGQNVTLSCEQNLNHDAMYWYRQDPGQGLRLIYYSQIVNDFQKGDIAEGYSVSREKKESFPLTVTSAQKNPTAFYLCASTRTGGNQPQHFGDGTRLSIL.

This chain joins TRBV30 and TRBJ2-1; weak D call: TRBD2 (5 bases). Trimming stripped 0 bases from V and 2 bases from J, with 8 bases between. Looked up from germline, CDR1 is GTSNPN and CDR2 is SVGIG (reference sequence). The CDR3 is 14 amino acids. For the CDR3, the DNA is TGTGCCTGGAGTGTAGACGGGACCTACAATGAGCAGTTCTTC. Translation: CAWSVDGTYNEQFF.

In its sample, this clonotype was seen a few times. The chain links TRBV5-1 to TRBJ2-5, with D possibly matching TRBD1 (6 bases). CDR3 length: 17 residues. The germline V gene encodes CDR1 SGHRS and CDR2 YFSETQ. Trimming took off 0 bases at V and 4 bases at J, with 19 bases between the two ends. CDR3 sequence reads: CASSLGPGQPARETQYF. The CDR3 region has the DNA TGCGCCAGCAGCTTGGGACCCGGACAGCCGGCCCGAGAGACCCAGTACTTC. Supplemented by reference TRBV5-1 and TRBJ2-5, the full variable domain reads KAGVTQTPRYLIKTRGQQVTLSCSPISGHRSVSWYQQTPGQGLQFLFEYFSETQRNKGNFPGRFSGRQFSNSRSEMNVSTLELGDSALYLCASSLGPGQPARETQYFGPGTRLLVL.

The rearrangement links TRBV4-1 to TRBJ2-5; tentatively, D is TRBD2 (6 bases). Trimming took off 4 bases at V and 1 base at J, with 16 bases between the two ends. This CDR3 has 16 amino acids. Per germline, CDR1 MGHRA and CDR2 YSYEKL. In DNA, the CDR3 is TGCGCCAGCAGCCCTCAAGGGACGGGGGTCCAAGAGACCCAGTACTTC. Protein: CASSPQGTGVQETQYF.

The V call is TRBV7-9, the J call TRBJ2-1, with 12 bases aligning to TRBD1. Trimming at V came to 5 bases and at J to 7 bases, leaving 9 bases not matched to a gene. The CDR3 runs 16 residues. Germline V gives CDR1 SEHNR, CDR2 FQNEAQ (reference sequence). The DNA for the CDR3 is TGTGCCAGCAGCACGGCGGGACAGGGGGCTGGAAATGAGCAGTTCTTC. Protein: CASSTAGQGAGNEQFF.

This rearrangement joins TRBV15 to TRBJ1-2; D is perhaps TRBD1 (5 bases). Germline values: CDR1 LNHNV, CDR2 YYDKDF (reference sequence). This CDR3 spans 13 amino acids. Trimming took off 1 base at V and 12 bases at J, with 15 bases between the two ends. The chain's CDR3 is CATSRGGRSGDTF. DNA of the CDR3: TGTGCCACCAGCAGAGGGGGACGGAGCGGTGACACCTTC.

The sample holds a few counts of this clonotype. J is TRBJ1-1 and V is TRBV14; no definite D call. Germline CDR1 reads SGHDN; CDR2 reads FVKESK. V dropped 3 bases and J dropped 0 bases, with 8 bases sitting between them. The CDR3 runs 14 residues. The CDR3 bases are TGTGCCAGCAGCCAGAACGGGATGAACACTGAAGCTTTCTTT. Its translation is CASSQNGMNTEAFF.

The chain links TRBV3-1 to TRBJ2-4; 9 bases agree with TRBD1. Trimming took 2 bases from V and 5 from J; bases not matched to a gene: 7. Germline CDR1 LGHDT, CDR2 YNNKEL (reference sequence). The CDR3 is 16 residues long. This chain's CDR3 is CASSQTPGQGQNIQYF. The CDR3, as DNA: TGTGCCAGCAGCCAAACTCCGGGACAGGGACAAAACATTCAGTACTTC.

This chain connects TRBV20-1 to TRBJ2-7; TRBD2 aligns across 14 bases. Germline lookup yields CDR1 DFQATT and CDR2 SNEGSKA (reference sequence). With 5 bases clipped from V and 2 bases from J, the junction kept 8 bases outside the gene matches. This CDR3 has 16 amino acids. The DNA for the CDR3 is TGCAGTGCTGCCGGGACTAGCGGGAGTCAGGCCTACGAGCAGTACTTC. Encoded protein: CSAAGTSGSQAYEQYF.

This chain links TRBV4-3 with TRBJ1-6; TRBD1 matches 9 bases. This CDR3 has 16 residues. The germline gives CDR1 LGHNA, CDR2 YSLEER. V trimming: 3 bases; J trimming: 8 bases; junction bases outside the gene matches: 8. The CDR3 DNA sequence: TGCGCCAGCAGCCAGAGCGACAGGGGGACATATTCACCCCTCCACTTT. It yields the protein CASSQSDRGTYSPLHF.

There are a few counts of this clonotype. The genes are TRBV5-1 and TRBJ2-1; 13 bases are a match to TRBD2. Germline V gene lookup returns CDR1 SGHRS and CDR2 YFSETQ. Unmatched junction bases numbered 6, after V lost 2 bases and J lost 7 bases. This CDR3 is built from 16 residues. The CDR3 DNA reads as TGCGCCAGCAGCTTAAGCGGACTAGCGGGAGCAAATGAGCAGTTCTTC. It encodes CASSLSGLAGANEQFF.

The chain joins TRBV7-2 to TRBJ1-1, with D maybe TRBD1 (6 bases). Trimming stripped 3 bases from V and 0 bases from J, with 11 bases between. The CDR3 sequence is 15 residues long. Germline V CDR1 and CDR2: SGHTA, FQGNSA. The DNA for the CDR3 is TGTGCCAGCAGCTTTTGGGGGGCCGTGAACACTGAAGCTTTCTTT. Its translation: CASSFWGAVNTEAFF.

This clonotype was found a few times. The genes are TRBV29-1 and TRBJ1-1; 7 bases agree with TRBD1. Germline assignment: CDR1 SQVTM and CDR2 ANQGSEA. With V trimmed by 7 bases and J by 1 base, 9 bases remained unmatched. The CDR3 has 14 residues. CDR3 DNA: TGCAGCGCCTGCACCGGGACAGAGAACACTGAAGCTTTCTTT. Translating it yields CSACTGTENTEAFF.

This clonotype was picked up a small number of times. The chain links TRBV4-2 to TRBJ1-2, with D tentatively TRBD1 (6 bases). Trimming took 0 bases from V and 9 from J, leaving 14 bases between them. Germline loops: CDR1 LGHNA, CDR2 YNFKEQ. This CDR3 is 14 amino acids long. The CDR3 DNA follows: TGTGCCAGCAGCCAAGAGACAGGAGCTCGAAGCTACACCTTC. Translating gives CASSQETGARSYTF.

This clonotype was recorded a few times. The CDR3 sequence is CAIAGGDPSYEQYF. In nucleotides, the CDR3 is TGTGCGATAGCGGGGGGGGACCCCTCCTACGAGCAGTACTTC. The chain couples TRBV6-6 to TRBJ2-7, with TRBD2 matching 11 bases. Germline-derived CDR1 and CDR2 are MNHNY and SVGAGI (reference sequence). CDR3 length equals 14 residues.

In this sample, this clonotype turned up a few times. The V call is TRBV7-2, the J call TRBJ1-2, with D maybe TRBD1 (5 bases). The CDR3 length is 13 residues. The V and J ends lost 2 bases and 6 bases respectively, with 10 bases between them. Germline V gene sequence: CDR1 SGHTA, CDR2 FQGNSA. CDR3 residues: CASSLRGRNGYTF. CDR3 in DNA: TGTGCCAGCAGCTTAAGGGGACGGAATGGCTACACCTTC. The whole variable domain, filled in from reference TRBV7-2 and TRBJ1-2, reads GAGVSQSPSNKVTEKGKDVELRCDPISGHTALYWYRQSLGQGLEFLIYFQGNSAPDKSGLPSDRFSAERTGGSVSTLTIQRTQQEDSAVYLCASSLRGRNGYTFGSGTRLTVV.

This clonotype was seen a few times. J is TRBJ1-3 and V is TRBV29-1; D gene unclear. This CDR3 comprises 18 residues. Germline CDR1 reads SQVTM; CDR2 reads ANQGSEA. V was cut by 2 bases and J by 0 bases, with 20 bases left in between. CDR3: CSVELGRGGVSSGNTIYF. CDR3 in DNA: TGCAGCGTTGAATTGGGTAGAGGAGGCGTCAGCTCTGGAAACACCATATATTTT. Using reference TRBV29-1 and TRBJ1-3 for the parts outside the CDR3, the full variable domain is SAVISQKPSRDICQRGTSLTIQCQVDSQVTMMFWYRQQPGQSLTLIATANQGSEATYESGFVIDKFPISRPNLTFSTLTVSNMSPEDSSIYLCSVELGRGGVSSGNTIYFGEGSWLTVV.

The chain links TRBV29-1 to TRBJ1-2; perhaps TRBD1 as D (6 bases). The CDR3 runs to 13 residues. Per the germline V gene, CDR1 is SQVTM and CDR2 is ANQGSEA. V dropped 3 bases and J dropped 6 bases, with 14 bases sitting between them. This CDR3 reads CSVDLQGWDGYTF. The CDR3 DNA reads as TGCAGCGTTGATTTACAGGGATGGGATGGCTACACCTTC.

This clonotype was counted a few times. The chain combines TRBV4-3 with TRBJ2-7, with TRBD2 as a possible D gene (5 bases). The germline V gene has CDR1 LGHNA and CDR2 YSLEER. V lost 1 base and J lost 1, with 11 bases in between. The CDR3 covers 15 residues. The CDR3 spells CASSQARVGSYEQYF. For the CDR3, the DNA is TGCGCCAGCAGCCAAGCGCGGGTAGGGTCCTACGAGCAGTACTTC.

J is TRBJ2-2 and V is TRBV7-2; TRBD1 matches 7 bases. With 5 bases clipped from V and 4 bases from J, the junction kept 4 bases outside the gene matches. The CDR3 is 14 residues long. Per germline, CDR1 SGHTA and CDR2 FQGNSA. The CDR3 here is CASSIDRVTGELFF. In DNA, the CDR3 is TGTGCCAGCAGCATAGACAGGGTCACCGGGGAGCTGTTTTTT.

V is TRBV6-5 and J is TRBJ2-1, with D unclear. V gave up 6 bases and J gave up 6 bases, with 15 bases separating them. Germline V lookup: CDR1 MNHEY, CDR2 SVGAGI. There are 14 residues in the CDR3. The CDR3 reads CASSLQRSPNEQFF. DNA for the CDR3: TGTGCCAGCAGCCTACAGCGCTCTCCCAATGAGCAGTTCTTC.

CDR3 DNA: TGTGCCAGCAGTGAAGGGGACTACGAGCAGTACTTC. Its translation: CASSEGDYEQYF. The gene calls are TRBV2 and TRBJ2-7; D is unresolved. The V gene's germline CDR1 is SNHLY and CDR2 FYNNEI. The CDR3 sequence is 12 residues long. V was cut by 1 base and J by 3 bases, with 4 bases left in between.

V is TRBV12-3 or TRBV12-4 and J is TRBJ2-1; the match to TRBD2 covers 13 bases. This CDR3 comprises 15 residues. Trimming at V came to 8 bases and at J to 6 bases, leaving 7 bases not matched to a gene. CDR3 loop: CASETSGRTTNEQFF. In nucleotides, the CDR3 is TGTGCCAGCGAGACTAGCGGGAGGACTACCAATGAGCAGTTCTTC.